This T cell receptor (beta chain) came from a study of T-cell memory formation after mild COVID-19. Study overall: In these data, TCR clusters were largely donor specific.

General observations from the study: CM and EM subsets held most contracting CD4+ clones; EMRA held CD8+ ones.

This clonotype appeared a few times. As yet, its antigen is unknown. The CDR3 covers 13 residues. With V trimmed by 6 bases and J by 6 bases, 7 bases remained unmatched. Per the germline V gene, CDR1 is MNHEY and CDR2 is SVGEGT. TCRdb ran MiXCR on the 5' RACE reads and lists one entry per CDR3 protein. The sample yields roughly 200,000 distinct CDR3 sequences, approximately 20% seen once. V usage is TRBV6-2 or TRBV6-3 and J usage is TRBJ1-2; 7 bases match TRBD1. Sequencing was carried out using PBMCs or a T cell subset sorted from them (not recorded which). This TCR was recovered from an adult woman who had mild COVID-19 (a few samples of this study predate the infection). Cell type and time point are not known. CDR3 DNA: TGTGCCAGCAGATTTCAGGGGGACGATGGCTACACCTTC. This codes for CASRFQGDDGYTF.